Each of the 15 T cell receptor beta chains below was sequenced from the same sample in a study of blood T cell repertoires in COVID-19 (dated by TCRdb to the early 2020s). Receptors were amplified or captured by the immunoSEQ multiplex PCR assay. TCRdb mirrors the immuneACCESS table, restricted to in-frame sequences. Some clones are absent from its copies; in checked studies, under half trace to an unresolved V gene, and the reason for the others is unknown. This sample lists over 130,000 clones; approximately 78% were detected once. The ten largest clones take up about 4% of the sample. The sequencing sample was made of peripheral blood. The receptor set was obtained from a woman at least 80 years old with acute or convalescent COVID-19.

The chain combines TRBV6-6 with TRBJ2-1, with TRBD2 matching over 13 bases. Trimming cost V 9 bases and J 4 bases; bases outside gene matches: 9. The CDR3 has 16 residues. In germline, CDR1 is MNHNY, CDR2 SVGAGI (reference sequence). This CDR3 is CASSTSGRGGYNEQFF. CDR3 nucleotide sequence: TGTGCCAGTTCCACTAGCGGGAGGGGGGGATACAATGAGCAGTTCTTC.

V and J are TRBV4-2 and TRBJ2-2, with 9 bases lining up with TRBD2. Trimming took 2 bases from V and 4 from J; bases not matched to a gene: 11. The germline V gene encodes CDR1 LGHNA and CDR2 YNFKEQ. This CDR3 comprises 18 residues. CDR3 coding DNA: TGTGCCAGCAGCCAAAGCCTCCACTGGCGGGGGGGCACCGGGGAGCTGTTTTTT. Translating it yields CASSQSLHWRGGTGELFF.

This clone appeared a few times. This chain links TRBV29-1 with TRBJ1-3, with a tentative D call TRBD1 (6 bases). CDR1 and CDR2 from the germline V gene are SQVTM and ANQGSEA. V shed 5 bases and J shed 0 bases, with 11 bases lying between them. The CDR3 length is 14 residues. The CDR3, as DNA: TGCAGCGTTTTCCGGACAGACTCTGGAAACACCATATATTTT. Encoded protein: CSVFRTDSGNTIYF.

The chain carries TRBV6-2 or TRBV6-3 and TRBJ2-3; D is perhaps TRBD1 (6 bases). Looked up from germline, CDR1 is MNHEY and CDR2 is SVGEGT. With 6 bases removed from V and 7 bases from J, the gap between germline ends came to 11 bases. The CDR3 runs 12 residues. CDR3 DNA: TGTGCCAGCAGCGGGGACACCTATACGCAGTATTTT. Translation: CASSGDTYTQYF.

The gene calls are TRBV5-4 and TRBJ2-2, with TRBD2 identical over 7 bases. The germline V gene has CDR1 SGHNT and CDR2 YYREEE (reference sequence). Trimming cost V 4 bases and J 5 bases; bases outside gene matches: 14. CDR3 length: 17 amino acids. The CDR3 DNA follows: TGTGCCAGCAGCAAAAACCCGGGGCGGGGGTGGACCGGGGAGCTGTTTTTT. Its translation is CASSKNPGRGWTGELFF.

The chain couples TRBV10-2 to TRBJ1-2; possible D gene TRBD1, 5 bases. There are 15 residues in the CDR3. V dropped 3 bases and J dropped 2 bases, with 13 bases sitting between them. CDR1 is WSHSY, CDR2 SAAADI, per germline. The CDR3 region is CASSDYDRWNYGYTF. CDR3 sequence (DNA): TGCGCCAGCAGTGACTATGACAGATGGAACTATGGCTACACCTTC.

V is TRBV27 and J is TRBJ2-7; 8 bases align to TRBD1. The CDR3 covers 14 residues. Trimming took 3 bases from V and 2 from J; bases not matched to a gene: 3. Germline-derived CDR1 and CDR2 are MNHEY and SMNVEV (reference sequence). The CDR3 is CASSFRGLTYEQYF. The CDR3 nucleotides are TGTGCCAGCAGTTTCAGGGGGCTCACCTACGAGCAGTACTTC.

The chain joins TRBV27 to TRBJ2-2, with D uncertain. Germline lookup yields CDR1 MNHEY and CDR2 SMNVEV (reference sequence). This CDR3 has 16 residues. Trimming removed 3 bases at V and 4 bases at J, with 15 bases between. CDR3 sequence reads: CASSFWQKSGTGELFF. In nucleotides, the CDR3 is TGTGCCAGCAGTTTCTGGCAGAAATCTGGCACCGGGGAGCTGTTTTTT.

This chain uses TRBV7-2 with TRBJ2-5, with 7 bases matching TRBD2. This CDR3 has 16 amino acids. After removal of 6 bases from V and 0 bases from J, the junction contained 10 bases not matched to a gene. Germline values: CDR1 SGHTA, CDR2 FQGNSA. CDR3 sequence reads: CASSPVGGTNQETQYF. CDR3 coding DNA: TGTGCCAGCAGTCCGGTCGGGGGGACTAACCAAGAGACCCAGTACTTC.

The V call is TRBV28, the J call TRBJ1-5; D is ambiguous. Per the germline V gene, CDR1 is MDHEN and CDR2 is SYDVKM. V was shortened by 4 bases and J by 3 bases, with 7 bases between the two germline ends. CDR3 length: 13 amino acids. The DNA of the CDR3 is TGTGCCAGCAGTTCCGGGTACAATCAGCCCCAGCATTTT. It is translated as CASSSGYNQPQHF.

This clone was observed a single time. CDR3 DNA: TGCGCCAGCAGCAATAACAGGGTGAACACTGAAGCTTTCTTT. As protein: CASSNNRVNTEAFF. The genes are TRBV5-1 and TRBJ1-1; tentative D call: TRBD1 (6 bases). The V and J ends lost 4 bases and 0 bases respectively, with 10 bases between them. CDR3 length: 14 residues. Germline CDR1 and CDR2: SGHRS and YFSETQ.

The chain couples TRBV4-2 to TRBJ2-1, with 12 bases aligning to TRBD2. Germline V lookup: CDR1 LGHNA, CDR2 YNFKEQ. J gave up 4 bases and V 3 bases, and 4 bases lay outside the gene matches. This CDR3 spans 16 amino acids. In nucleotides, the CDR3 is TGTGCCAGCAGCCAGTTGACTAGCGGGGGATACAATGAGCAGTTCTTC. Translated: CASSQLTSGGYNEQFF.

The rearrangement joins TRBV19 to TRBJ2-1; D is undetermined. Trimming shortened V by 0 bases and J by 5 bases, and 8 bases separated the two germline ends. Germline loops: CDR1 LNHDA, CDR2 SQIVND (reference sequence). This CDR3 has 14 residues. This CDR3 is CASSIDRSHNEQFF. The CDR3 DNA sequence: TGTGCCAGTAGTATAGATCGGTCCCACAATGAGCAGTTCTTC.

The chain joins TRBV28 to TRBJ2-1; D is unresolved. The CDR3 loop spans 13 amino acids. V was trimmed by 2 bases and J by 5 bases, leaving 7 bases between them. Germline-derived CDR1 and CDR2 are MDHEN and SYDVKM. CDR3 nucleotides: TGTGCCAGCAGTTTAGCGCGGAACAATGAGCAGTTCTTC. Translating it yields CASSLARNNEQFF.

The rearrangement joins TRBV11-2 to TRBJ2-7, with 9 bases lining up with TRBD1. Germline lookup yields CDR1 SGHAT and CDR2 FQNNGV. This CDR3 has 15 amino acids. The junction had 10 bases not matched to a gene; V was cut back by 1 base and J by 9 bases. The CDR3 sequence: CASSLVMGQGLGQYF. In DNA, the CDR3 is TGTGCCAGCAGCTTAGTTATGGGACAGGGTTTAGGGCAGTACTTC.